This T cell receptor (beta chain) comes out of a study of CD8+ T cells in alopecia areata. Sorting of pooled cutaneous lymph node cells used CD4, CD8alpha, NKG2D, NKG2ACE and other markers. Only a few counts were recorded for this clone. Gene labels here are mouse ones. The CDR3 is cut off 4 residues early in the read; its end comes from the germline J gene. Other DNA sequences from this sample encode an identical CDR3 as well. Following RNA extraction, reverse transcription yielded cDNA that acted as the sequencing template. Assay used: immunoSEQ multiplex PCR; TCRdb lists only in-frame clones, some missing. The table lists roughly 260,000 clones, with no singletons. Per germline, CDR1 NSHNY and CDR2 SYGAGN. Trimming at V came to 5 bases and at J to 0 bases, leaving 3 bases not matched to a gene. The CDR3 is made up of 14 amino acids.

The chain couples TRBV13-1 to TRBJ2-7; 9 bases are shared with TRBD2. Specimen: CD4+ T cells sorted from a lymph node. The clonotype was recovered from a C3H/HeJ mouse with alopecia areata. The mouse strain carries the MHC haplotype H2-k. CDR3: CASRDWGSSYEQYF. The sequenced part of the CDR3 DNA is TGTGCCAGCAGAGACTGGGGGAGCTCCTAT.